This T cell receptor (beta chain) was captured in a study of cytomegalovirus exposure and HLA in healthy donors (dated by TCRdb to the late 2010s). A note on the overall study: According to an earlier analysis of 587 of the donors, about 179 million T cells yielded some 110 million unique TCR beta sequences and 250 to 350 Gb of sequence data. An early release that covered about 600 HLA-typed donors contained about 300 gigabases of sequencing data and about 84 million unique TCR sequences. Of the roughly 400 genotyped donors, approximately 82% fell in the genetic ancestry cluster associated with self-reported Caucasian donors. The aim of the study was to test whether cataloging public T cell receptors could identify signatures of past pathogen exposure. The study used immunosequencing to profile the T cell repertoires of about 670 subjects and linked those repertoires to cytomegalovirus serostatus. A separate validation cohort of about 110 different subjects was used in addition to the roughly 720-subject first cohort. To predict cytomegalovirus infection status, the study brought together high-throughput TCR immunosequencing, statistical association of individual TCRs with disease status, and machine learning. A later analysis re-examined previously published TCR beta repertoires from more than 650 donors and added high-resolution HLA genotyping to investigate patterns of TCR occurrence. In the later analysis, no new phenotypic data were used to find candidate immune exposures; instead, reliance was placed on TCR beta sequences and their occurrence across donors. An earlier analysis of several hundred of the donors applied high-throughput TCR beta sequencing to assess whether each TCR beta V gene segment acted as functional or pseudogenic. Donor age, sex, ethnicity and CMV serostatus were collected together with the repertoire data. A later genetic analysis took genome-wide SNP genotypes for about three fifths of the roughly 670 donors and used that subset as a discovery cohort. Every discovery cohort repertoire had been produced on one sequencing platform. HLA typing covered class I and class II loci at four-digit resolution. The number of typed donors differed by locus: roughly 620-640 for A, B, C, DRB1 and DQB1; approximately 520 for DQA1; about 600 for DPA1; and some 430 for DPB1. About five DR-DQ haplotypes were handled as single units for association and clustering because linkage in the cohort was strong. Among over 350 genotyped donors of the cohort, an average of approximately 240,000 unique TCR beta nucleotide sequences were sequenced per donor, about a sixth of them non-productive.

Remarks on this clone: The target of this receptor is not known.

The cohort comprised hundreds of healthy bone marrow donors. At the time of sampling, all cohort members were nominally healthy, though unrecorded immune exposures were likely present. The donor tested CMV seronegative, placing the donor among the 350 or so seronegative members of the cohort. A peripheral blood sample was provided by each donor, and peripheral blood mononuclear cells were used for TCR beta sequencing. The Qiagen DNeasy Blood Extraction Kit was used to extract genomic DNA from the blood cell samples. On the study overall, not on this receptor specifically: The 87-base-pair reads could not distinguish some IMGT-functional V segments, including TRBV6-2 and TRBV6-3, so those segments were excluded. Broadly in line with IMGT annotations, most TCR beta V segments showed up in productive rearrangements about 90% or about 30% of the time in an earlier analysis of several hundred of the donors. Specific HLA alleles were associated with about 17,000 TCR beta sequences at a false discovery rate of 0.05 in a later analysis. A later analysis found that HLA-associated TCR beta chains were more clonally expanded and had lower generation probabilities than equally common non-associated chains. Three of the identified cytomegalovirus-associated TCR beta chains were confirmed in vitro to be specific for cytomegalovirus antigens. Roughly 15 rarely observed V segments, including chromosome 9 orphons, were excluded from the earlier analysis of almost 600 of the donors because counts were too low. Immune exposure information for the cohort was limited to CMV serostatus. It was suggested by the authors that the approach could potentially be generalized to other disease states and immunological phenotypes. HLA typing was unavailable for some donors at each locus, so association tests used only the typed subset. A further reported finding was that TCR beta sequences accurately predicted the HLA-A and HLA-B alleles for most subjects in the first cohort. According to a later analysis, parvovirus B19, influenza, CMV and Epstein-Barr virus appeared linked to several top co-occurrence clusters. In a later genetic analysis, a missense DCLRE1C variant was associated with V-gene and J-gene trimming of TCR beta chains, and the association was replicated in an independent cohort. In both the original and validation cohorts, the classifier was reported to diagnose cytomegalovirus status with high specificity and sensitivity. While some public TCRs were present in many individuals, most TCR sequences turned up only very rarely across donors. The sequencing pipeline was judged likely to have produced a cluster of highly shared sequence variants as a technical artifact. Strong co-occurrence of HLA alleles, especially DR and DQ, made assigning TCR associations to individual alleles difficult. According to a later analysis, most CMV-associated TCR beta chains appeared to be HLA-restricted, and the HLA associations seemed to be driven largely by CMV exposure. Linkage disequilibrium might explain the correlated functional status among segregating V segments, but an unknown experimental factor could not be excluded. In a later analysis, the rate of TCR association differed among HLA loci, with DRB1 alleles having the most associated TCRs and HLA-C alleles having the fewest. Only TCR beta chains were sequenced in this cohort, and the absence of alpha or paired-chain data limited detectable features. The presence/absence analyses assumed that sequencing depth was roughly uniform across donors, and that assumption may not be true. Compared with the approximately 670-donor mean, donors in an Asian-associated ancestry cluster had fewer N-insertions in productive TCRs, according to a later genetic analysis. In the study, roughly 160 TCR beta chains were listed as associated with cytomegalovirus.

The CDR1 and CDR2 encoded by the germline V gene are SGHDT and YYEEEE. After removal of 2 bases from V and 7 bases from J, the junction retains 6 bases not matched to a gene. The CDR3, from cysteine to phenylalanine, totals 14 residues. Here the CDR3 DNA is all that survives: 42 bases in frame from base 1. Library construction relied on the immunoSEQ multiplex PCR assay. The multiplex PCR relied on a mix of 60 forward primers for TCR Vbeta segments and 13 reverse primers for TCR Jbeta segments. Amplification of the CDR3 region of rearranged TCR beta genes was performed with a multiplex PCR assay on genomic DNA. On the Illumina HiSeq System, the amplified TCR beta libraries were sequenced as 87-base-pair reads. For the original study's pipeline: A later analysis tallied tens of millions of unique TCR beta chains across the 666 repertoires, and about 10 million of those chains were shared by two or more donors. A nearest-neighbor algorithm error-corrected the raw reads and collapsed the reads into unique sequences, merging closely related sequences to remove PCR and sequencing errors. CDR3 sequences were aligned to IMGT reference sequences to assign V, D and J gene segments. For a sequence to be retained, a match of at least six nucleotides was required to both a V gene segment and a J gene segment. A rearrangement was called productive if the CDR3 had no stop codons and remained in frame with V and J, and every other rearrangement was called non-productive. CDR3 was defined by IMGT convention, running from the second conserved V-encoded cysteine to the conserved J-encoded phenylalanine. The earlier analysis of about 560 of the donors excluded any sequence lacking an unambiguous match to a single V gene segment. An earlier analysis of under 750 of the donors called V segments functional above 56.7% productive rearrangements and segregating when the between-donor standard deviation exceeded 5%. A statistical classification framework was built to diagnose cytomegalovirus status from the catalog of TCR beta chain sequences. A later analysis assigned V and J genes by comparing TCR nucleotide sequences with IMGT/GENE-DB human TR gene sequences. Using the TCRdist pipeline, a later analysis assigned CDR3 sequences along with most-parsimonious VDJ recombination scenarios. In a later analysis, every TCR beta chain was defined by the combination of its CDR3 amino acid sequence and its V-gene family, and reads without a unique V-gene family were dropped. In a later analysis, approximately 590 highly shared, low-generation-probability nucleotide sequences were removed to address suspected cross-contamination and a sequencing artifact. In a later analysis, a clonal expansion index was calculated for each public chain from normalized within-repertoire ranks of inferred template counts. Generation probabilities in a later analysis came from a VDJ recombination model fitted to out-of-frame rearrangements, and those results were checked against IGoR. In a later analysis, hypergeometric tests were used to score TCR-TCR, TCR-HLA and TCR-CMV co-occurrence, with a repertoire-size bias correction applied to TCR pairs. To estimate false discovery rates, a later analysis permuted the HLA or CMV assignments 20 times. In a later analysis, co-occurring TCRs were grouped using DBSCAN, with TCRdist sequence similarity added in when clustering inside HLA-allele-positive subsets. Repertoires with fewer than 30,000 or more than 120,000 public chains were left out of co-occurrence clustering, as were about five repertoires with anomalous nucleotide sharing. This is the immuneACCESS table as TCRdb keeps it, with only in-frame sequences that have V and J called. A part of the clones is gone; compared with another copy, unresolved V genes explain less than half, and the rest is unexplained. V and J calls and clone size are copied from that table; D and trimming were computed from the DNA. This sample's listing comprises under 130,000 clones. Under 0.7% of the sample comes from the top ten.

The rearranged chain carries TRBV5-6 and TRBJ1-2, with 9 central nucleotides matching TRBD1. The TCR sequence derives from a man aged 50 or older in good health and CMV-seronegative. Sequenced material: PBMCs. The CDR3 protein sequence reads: CASSFGTGSRGYTF. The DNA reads TGTGCCAGCAGCTTTGGGACAGGGAGTCGTGGCTACACCTTC.